The entry that follows covers one TCR beta chain sequence. The germline CDR1 and CDR2 sequences are SGHTA and FQGTGA. Trimming left V 2 bases short and J 4 bases short, with 18 bases between. This CDR3 region has 17 residues. This entry belongs to a study of blood T cell repertoires in COVID-19. The repertoire was sequenced with immunoSEQ multiplex PCR; TCRdb's copy has only in-frame clones and lacks some. The table lists about 270,000 clones, 70% to 90% of them singletons. The source is a woman between 35 and 50 years old with acute COVID-19. The sample taken for sequencing was PBMCs or T cells enriched from blood (not recorded which). The V and J genes are TRBV7-3 and TRBJ2-1; D might be TRBD1 (6 bases). DNA for the CDR3: TGTGCCAGCAGCTTAGGGACATGGAGGCTACCGTACAATGAGCAGTTCTTC. It codes for CASSLGTWRLPYNEQFF.